This TCR beta chain originates from a study of cytomegalovirus exposure and HLA in healthy donors (dated by TCRdb to the late 2010s). As for the study more broadly: An earlier analysis of roughly 500 of the donors reported 250 to 300 Gb of sequence data and 95 million to 120 million unique TCR beta sequences obtained from about 179 million T cells. Around 300 gigabases of sequencing data and approximately 85 million unique TCR sequences were included in an early release covering roughly 600 HLA-typed donors. Of the roughly 430 genotyped donors, about 84% fell in the genetic ancestry cluster associated with self-reported Caucasian donors. The study was designed to test whether signatures of past pathogen exposure could be identified by cataloging public T cell receptors. The study profiled the T cell repertoires of under 850 subjects by immunosequencing and related them to cytomegalovirus serostatus. Besides the first cohort of about 730 subjects, a separate validation cohort made up of over 100 different subjects was used. The study combined high-throughput TCR immunosequencing, statistical association of individual TCRs with disease status, and machine learning to predict cytomegalovirus infection status. A later analysis re-analyzed previously published TCR beta repertoires from about 600 donors and added high-resolution HLA genotyping to study TCR occurrence patterns. Rather than drawing on any new phenotypic data, the later analysis identified candidate immune exposures from TCR beta sequences and the way those sequences occurred across donors. In an earlier analysis of several hundred of the donors, high-throughput TCR beta sequencing was used to judge whether each TCR beta V gene segment behaved as functional or pseudogenic. Alongside the repertoire data, information on donor age, sex, ethnicity and CMV serostatus was compiled. In a later genetic analysis, genome-wide SNP genotypes for about 60% of the 666 donors were used, and that subset was treated as a discovery cohort. Every repertoire in the discovery cohort had been generated on one and the same sequencing platform. HLA typing included class I and class II loci at four-digit resolution. The number of typed donors differed by locus: roughly 620-630 for A, B, C, DRB1 and DQB1; 500 to 550 for DQA1; 600 to 610 for DPA1; and some 430 for DPB1. Five DR-DQ haplotypes were handled as single units for association and clustering, since linkage in the cohort was strong. Across about 380 genotyped donors of the cohort, an average of roughly 200,000 unique TCR beta nucleotide sequences per donor were sequenced, and 15% to 20% of those sequences were non-productive. General findings and caveats noted by the study authors: The presence/absence analyses assumed that sequencing depth was roughly uniform across donors, and that assumption may not be true. Because counts were too low, 15 to 20 rarely observed V segments, including chromosome 9 orphons, were excluded from the earlier analysis of 587 of the donors. A later analysis reported that several top co-occurrence clusters appeared linked to parvovirus B19, influenza, CMV and Epstein-Barr virus. In this cohort, only TCR beta chains were sequenced, and detectable features were limited by the absence of alpha or paired-chain data. Because HLA typing was missing for some donors at each locus, association tests included only the typed subset. Three of the identified cytomegalovirus-associated TCR beta chains were confirmed in vitro to be specific for cytomegalovirus antigens. In the study, roughly 160 TCR beta chains were listed as associated with cytomegalovirus. According to the authors, the approach could potentially be generalized to other disease states and immunological phenotypes. In a later analysis, TCR association rates were found to vary across HLA loci, with the most associated TCRs seen for DRB1 alleles and the fewest for HLA-C alleles. Most TCR sequences were observed very rarely across donors, whereas some public TCRs were present in many individuals. Assigning TCR associations to individual alleles was difficult when HLA alleles, especially DR and DQ, strongly co-occurred. In a later analysis, most CMV-associated TCR beta chains were found to appear HLA-restricted, with HLA associations seemingly driven largely by CMV exposure. In a later analysis, HLA-associated TCR beta chains showed more clonal expansion and lower generation probabilities than non-associated chains that were equally common. In a later genetic analysis, a missense DCLRE1C variant was associated with V-gene and J-gene trimming of TCR beta chains, and the association was replicated in an independent cohort. The classifier was reported to diagnose cytomegalovirus status with high specificity and sensitivity in both the original cohort and the validation cohort. A further reported finding was that TCR beta sequences accurately predicted the HLA-A and HLA-B alleles for most subjects in the first cohort. Compared with the 666-donor mean, donors in an Asian-associated ancestry cluster had fewer N-insertions in productive TCRs, according to a later genetic analysis. Linkage disequilibrium might explain the correlated functional status among segregating V segments, but an unknown experimental factor could not be ruled out. At a false discovery rate of 0.05, a later analysis linked some 18,000 TCR beta sequences to specific HLA alleles. A cluster of highly shared sequence variants was judged likely to represent a technical artifact of the sequencing pipeline. Broadly in line with IMGT annotations, most TCR beta V segments showed up in productive rearrangements about 90% or about 30% of the time in an earlier analysis of around 600 of the donors. For the cohort, immune exposure information was limited to CMV serostatus. Because the 87-base-pair reads could not distinguish some IMGT-functional V segments, including TRBV6-2 and TRBV6-3, those segments were excluded.

Concerning this clone itself: No cognate antigen has been identified for it. No per-base quality is available; no much larger clone lies one base away.

Libraries were prepared through the immunoSEQ multiplex PCR assay. A mixture of 60 forward primers for TCR Vbeta segments and 13 reverse primers for TCR Jbeta segments was used in the multiplex PCR. A multiplex PCR assay on genomic DNA amplified the CDR3 region of rearranged TCR beta genes. Amplified TCR beta libraries were sequenced as 87-base-pair reads on the Illumina HiSeq System. The source study handled its data this way. A later analysis tallied around 87 million unique TCR beta chains across the approximately 670 repertoires, and approximately 12 million of those chains were shared by two or more donors. To remove PCR and sequencing errors, raw reads were error-corrected and collapsed into unique sequences using a nearest-neighbor algorithm that merged closely related sequences. CDR3 sequences were aligned to IMGT reference sequences to assign V, D and J gene segments. For a sequence to be retained, a match of at least six nucleotides was required to both a V gene segment and a J gene segment. A rearrangement counted as productive if the CDR3 had no stop codons and remained in frame with V and J, and every other rearrangement counted as non-productive. Following IMGT convention, CDR3 was defined as the stretch from the second conserved V-encoded cysteine to the conserved J-encoded phenylalanine. The earlier analysis of 500 to 750 of the donors excluded any sequence lacking an unambiguous match to a single V gene segment. An earlier analysis of fewer than 750 of the donors classified V segments as functional when productive rearrangements were above 56.7% and as segregating when the standard deviation between donors was above 5%. A statistical classification framework was built to diagnose cytomegalovirus status from the catalog of TCR beta chain sequences. In a later analysis, TCR nucleotide sequences were compared against IMGT/GENE-DB human TR gene sequences so that V and J genes could be assigned. The TCRdist pipeline was used in a later analysis to assign CDR3 sequences and most-parsimonious VDJ recombination scenarios. In a later analysis, every TCR beta chain was defined by the combination of its CDR3 amino acid sequence and its V-gene family, and reads without a unique V-gene family were dropped. To address suspected cross-contamination and a sequencing artifact, a later analysis removed 592 highly shared, low-generation-probability nucleotide sequences. For each public chain, a later analysis derived a clonal expansion index from normalized ranks of inferred template counts within each repertoire. In a later analysis, generation probabilities were computed using a VDJ recombination model fitted to out-of-frame rearrangements, and the results were checked against IGoR. Hypergeometric tests were used in a later analysis to score TCR-TCR, TCR-HLA and TCR-CMV co-occurrence, with a repertoire-size bias correction applied to the TCR pairs. False discovery rates were estimated in a later analysis by permuting HLA or CMV assignments 20 times. A later analysis grouped co-occurring TCRs with DBSCAN, adding TCRdist sequence similarity when clustering within HLA-allele-positive subsets. Repertoires with fewer than 30,000 or more than 120,000 public chains, plus five repertoires with anomalous nucleotide sharing, were excluded from co-occurrence clustering. TCRdb provides this immuneACCESS table in a form limited to in-frame rearrangements. Some clones are lacking; in checked studies, under half of them reflect an unresolved V gene, and why the rest are absent is not known. The DNA was the basis for D and trimming; V, J and clone size are from that table. The sample has about 100,000 clones on record, 75% of them singletons. 4.8% of the sample rests with the top ten.

The cohort was made up of approximately 700 healthy bone marrow donors. All cohort members were sampled while nominally healthy, although unrecorded immune exposures were likely present. The donor was CMV seropositive and belonged to the group of some 290 seropositive cohort members. Every donor gave a peripheral blood sample, and the peripheral blood mononuclear cells from that sample were used for TCR beta sequencing. Genomic DNA was extracted from the blood cell samples with the Qiagen DNeasy Blood Extraction Kit. Between the V and J ends, shortened by 2 bases and 0 bases respectively, the junction contains 9 bases. Spanning cysteine to phenylalanine, the CDR3 consists of 15 amino acids. Only the CDR3 DNA is retained, 45 bases long and in frame from the first base. CDR1 and CDR2, per the germline V gene (reference sequence), are MNHNY and SVGAGI.

This receptor was taken from a woman aged 18 to 35 in good health and CMV-seropositive. The rearranged segments are TRBV6-6 and TRBJ2-3; tentative D gene TRBD2, with 5 bases matching. What was sequenced was PBMCs. In nucleotide form, the sequence is TGTGCCAGCAGTTACATCAAGCGGAGCACAGATACGCAGTATTTT. This codes for CASSYIKRSTDTQYF.